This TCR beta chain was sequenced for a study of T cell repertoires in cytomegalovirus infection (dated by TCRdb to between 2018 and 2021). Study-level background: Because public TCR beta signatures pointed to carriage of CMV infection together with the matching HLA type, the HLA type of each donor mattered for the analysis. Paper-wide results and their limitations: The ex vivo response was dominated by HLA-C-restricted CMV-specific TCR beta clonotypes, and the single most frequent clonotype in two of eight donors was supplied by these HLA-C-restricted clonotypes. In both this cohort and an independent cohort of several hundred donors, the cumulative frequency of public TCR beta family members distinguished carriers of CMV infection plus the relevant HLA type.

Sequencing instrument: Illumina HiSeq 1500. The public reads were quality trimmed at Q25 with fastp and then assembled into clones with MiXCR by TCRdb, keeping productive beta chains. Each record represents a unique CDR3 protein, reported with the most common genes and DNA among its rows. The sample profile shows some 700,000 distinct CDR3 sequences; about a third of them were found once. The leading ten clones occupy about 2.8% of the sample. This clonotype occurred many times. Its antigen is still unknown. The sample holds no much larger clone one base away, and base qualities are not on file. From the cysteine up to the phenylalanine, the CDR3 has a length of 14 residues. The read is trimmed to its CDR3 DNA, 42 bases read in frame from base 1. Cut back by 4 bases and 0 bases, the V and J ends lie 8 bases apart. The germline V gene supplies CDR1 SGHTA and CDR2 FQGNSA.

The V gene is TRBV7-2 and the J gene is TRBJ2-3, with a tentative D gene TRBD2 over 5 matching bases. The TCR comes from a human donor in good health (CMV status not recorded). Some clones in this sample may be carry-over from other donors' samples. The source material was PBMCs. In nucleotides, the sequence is TGTGCCAGCAGCTCGCGGACTAGCACAGATACGCAGTATTTT. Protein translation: CASSSRTSTDTQYF.